A selection of T cell receptor beta chains follows, all from one sample in a study of identical twins. TCRdb used MiXCR to reprocess the 5' RACE reads, holding one entry per CDR3 protein. The sample includes some 900,000 distinct CDR3 sequences, more than 9% of them seen just once. The sample also formed part of further work on yellow fever vaccine responses in identical twins.

Material for sequencing was PBMCs. These receptors originate from a woman between 18 and 29 years old in good health. The CDR3 runs from the conserved cysteine through the conserved F or W. Fields, in order: CDR3 length, V gene, J gene, D gene, CDR3 protein. The D gene is left open where the match is weak.

14	TRBV12-3/TRBV12-4	TRBJ2-1	TRBD2	CASSLELAGFEQFF
15	TRBV11-3	TRBJ2-3	-	CASSLEGETGDTQYF
15	TRBV5-1	TRBJ1-6	TRBD1	CASSPGQGSNSPLHF
18	TRBV13	TRBJ2-4	TRBD1	CASSLLGQGYGRSYIQYF
15	TRBV27	TRBJ2-2	-	CASSYMTANTGELFF
17	TRBV5-5	TRBJ2-5	TRBD2	CASSLMGLAGAQETQYF
17	TRBV3-1	TRBJ2-2	TRBD1	CASSQDLVQGATGELFF
15	TRBV5-1	TRBJ2-1	TRBD2	CASSLAGAPYNEQFF
16	TRBV5-1	TRBJ2-3	-	CASSLGLGGSTDTQYF
14	TRBV12-3/TRBV12-4	TRBJ2-1	-	CASSLIGAGDEQFF
16	TRBV12-3/TRBV12-4	TRBJ1-3	-	CASRPRQQSSGNTIYF
17	TRBV5-1	TRBJ2-1	-	CASSWAVGTNSYNEQFF
15	TRBV6-1	TRBJ2-1	-	CASRRQSLSYNEQFF
13	TRBV6-1	TRBJ2-7	-	CASSTTLSYEQYF
17	TRBV12-3/TRBV12-4	TRBJ2-6	-	CASSPGGPAIGANVLTF
15	TRBV20-1	TRBJ2-1	-	CSARGGGRTYNEQFF